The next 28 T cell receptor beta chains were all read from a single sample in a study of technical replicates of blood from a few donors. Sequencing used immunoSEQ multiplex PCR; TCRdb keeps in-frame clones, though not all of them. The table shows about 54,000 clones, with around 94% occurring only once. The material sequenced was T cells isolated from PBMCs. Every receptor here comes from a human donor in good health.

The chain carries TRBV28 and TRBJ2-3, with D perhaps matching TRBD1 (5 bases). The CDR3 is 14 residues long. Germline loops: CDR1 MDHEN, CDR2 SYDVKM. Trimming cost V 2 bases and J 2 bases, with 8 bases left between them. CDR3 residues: CASSLDRNTDTQYF. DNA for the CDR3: TGTGCCAGCAGTTTAGACAGAAACACAGATACGCAGTATTTT. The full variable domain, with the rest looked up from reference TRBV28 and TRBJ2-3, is DVKVTQSSRYLVKRTGEKVFLECVQDMDHENMFWYRQDPGLGLRLIYFSYDVKMKEKGDIPEGYSVSREKKERFSLILESASTNQTSMYLCASSLDRNTDTQYFGPGTRLTVL.

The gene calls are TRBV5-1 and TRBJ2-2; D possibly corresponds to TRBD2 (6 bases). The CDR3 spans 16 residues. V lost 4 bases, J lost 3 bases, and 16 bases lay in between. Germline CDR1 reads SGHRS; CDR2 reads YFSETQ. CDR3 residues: CASSPMGLSDTGELFF. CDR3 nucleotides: TGCGCCAGCAGCCCGATGGGACTTTCTGACACCGGGGAGCTGTTTTTT.

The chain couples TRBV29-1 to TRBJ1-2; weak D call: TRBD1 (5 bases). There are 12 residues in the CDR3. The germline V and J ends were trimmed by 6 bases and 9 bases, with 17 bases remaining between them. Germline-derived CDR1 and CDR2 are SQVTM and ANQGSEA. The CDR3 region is CSVLPQGFSYTF. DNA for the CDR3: TGCAGCGTCTTACCTCAGGGCTTTAGCTACACCTTC.

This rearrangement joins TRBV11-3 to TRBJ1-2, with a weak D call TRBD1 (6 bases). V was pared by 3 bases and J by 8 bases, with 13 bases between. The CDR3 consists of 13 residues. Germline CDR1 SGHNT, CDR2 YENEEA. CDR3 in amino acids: CASSFGGPGGYTF. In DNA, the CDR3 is TGTGCCAGCAGCTTCGGGGGGCCTGGAGGCTACACCTTC. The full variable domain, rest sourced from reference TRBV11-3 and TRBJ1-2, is EAGVVQSPRYKIIEKKQPVAFWCNPISGHNTLYWYLQNLGQGPELLIRYENEEAVDDSQLPKDRFSAERLKGVDSTLKIQPAELGDSAVYLCASSFGGPGGYTFGSGTRLTVV.

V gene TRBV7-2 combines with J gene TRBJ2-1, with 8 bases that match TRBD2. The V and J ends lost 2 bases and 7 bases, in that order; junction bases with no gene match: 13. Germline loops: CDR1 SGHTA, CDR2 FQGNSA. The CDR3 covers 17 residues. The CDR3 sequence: CASSLFTGTRGGNEQFF. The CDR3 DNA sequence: TGTGCCAGCAGCTTATTTACCGGGACTAGAGGGGGGAATGAGCAGTTCTTC.

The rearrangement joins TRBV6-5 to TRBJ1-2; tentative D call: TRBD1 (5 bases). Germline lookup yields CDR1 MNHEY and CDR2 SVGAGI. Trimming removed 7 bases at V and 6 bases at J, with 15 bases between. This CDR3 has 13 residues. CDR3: CASTNDRFDGYTF. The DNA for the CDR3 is TGTGCCAGCACTAACGACAGATTTGATGGCTACACCTTC.

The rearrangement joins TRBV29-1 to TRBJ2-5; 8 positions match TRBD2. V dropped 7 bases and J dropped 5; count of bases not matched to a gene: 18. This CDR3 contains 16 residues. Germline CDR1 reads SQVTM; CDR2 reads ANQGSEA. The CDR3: CSGYTGPGLERETQYF. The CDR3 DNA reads TGCAGCGGTTACACAGGGCCGGGACTAGAGAGGGAGACCCAGTACTTC.

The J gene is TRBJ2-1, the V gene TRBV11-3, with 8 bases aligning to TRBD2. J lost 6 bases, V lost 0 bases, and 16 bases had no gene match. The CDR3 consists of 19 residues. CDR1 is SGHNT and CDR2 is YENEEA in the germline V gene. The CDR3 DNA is TGTGCCAGCAGCTTAGACACTGGTTTTTGGGGCGGGGGGCCCAATGAGCAGTTCTTC. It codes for CASSLDTGFWGGGPNEQFF.

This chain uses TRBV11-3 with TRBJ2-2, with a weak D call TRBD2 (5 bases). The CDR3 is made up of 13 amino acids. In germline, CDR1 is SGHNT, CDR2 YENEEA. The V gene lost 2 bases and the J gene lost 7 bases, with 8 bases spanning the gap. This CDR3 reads CASSLRGSGELFF. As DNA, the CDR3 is TGTGCCAGCAGCTTAAGAGGGAGCGGGGAGCTGTTTTTT. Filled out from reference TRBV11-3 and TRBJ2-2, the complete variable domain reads EAGVVQSPRYKIIEKKQPVAFWCNPISGHNTLYWYLQNLGQGPELLIRYENEEAVDDSQLPKDRFSAERLKGVDSTLKIQPAELGDSAVYLCASSLRGSGELFFGEGSRLTVL.

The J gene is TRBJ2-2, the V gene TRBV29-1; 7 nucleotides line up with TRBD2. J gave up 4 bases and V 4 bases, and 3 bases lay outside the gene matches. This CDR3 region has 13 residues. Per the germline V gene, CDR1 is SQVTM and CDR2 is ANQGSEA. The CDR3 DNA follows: TGCAGCGTTGTAGCGGGTATCACCGGGGAGCTGTTTTTT. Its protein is CSVVAGITGELFF.

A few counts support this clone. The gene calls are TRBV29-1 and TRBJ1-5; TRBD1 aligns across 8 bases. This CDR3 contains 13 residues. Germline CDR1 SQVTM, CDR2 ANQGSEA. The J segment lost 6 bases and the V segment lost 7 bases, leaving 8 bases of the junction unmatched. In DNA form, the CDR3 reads TGCAGCGCTACAGGGGGAGGTTCTCAGCCCCAGCATTTT. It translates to CSATGGGSQPQHF. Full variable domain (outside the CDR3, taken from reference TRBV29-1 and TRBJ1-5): SAVISQKPSRDICQRGTSLTIQCQVDSQVTMMFWYRQQPGQSLTLIATANQGSEATYESGFVIDKFPISRPNLTFSTLTVSNMSPEDSSIYLCSATGGGSQPQHFGDGTRLSIL.

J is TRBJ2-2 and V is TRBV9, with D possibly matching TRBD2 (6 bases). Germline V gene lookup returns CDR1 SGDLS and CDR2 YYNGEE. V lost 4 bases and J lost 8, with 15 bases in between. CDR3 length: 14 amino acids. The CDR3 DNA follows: TGTGCCAGCAGCCCCCGCCTAGGGAGGGGGGAGCTGTTTTTT. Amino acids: CASSPRLGRGELFF.

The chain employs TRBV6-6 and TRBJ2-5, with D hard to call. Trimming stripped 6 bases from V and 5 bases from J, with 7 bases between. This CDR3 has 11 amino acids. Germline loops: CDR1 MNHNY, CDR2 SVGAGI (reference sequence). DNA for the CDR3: TGTGCCAGCAGGACGCGGGAGACCCAGTACTTC. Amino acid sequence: CASRTRETQYF.

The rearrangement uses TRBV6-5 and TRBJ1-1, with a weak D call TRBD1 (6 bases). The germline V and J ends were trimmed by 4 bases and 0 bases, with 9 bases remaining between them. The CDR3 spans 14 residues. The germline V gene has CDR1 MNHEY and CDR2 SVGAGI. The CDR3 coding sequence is TGTGCCAGCAGTTGGGACACTCTGAACACTGAAGCTTTCTTT. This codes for CASSWDTLNTEAFF.

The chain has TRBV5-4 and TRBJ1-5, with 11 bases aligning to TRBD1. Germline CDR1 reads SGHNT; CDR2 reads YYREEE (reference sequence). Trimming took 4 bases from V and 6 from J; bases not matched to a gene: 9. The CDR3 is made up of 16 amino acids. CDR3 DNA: TGTGCCAGCAGCCTTTGGACAGGGGGCTTCGTTCAGCCCCAGCATTTT. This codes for CASSLWTGGFVQPQHF.

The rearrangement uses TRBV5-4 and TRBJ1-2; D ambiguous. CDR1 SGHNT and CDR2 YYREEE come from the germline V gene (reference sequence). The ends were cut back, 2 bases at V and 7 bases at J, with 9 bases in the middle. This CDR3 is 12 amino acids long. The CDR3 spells CASSLEIGGYTF. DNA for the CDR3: TGTGCCAGCAGCTTAGAAATCGGTGGCTACACCTTC.

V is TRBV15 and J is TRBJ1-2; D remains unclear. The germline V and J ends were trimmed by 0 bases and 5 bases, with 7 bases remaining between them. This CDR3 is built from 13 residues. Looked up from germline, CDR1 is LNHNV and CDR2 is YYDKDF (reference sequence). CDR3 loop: CATSRDRSYGYTF. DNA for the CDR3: TGTGCCACCAGCAGAGATAGATCGTATGGCTACACCTTC.

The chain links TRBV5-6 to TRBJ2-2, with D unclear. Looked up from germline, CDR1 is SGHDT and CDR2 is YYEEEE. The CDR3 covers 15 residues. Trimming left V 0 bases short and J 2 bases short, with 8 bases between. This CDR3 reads CASSLGLFNTGELFF. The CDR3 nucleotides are TGTGCCAGCAGCTTGGGGCTTTTTAACACCGGGGAGCTGTTTTTT.

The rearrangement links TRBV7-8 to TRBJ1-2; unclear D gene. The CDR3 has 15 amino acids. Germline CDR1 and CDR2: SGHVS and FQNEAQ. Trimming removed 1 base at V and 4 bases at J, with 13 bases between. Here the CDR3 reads CASSLESGPAYGYTF. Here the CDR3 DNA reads TGTGCCAGCAGCTTAGAGTCAGGCCCCGCCTATGGCTACACCTTC.

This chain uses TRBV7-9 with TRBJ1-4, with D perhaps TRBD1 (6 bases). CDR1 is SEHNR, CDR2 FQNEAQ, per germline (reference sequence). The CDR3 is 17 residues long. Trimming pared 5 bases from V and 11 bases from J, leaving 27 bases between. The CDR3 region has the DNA TGTGCCAGCAGCCCAACCGGACCGGGGGGCACTAAAGGGAAACTGTTTTTT. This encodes CASSPTGPGGTKGKLFF.

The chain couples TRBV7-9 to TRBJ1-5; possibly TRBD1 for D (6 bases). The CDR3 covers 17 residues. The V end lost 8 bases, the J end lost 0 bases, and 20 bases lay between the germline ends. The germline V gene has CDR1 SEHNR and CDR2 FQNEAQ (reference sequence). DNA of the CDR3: TGTGCCAGCGGGAACGATACAGGGTTATATAGCAATCAGCCCCAGCATTTT. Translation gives CASGNDTGLYSNQPQHF.

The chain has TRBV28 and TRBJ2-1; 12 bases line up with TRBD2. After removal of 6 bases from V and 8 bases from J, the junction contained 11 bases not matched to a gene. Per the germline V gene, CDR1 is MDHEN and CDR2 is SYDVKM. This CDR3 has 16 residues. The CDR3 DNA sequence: TGTGCCAGCAGCCCGACGGGGACTAGCGGGCTTGATGAGCAGTTCTTC. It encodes CASSPTGTSGLDEQFF.

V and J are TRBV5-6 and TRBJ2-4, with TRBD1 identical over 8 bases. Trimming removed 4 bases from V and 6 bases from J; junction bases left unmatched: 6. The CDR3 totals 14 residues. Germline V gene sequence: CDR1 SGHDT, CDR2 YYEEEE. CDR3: CASSGRGRGNIQYF. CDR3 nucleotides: TGTGCCAGCAGCGGCAGGGGGCGGGGAAACATTCAGTACTTC.

The CDR3 loop reads CASSQREAGTGELFF. As DNA, the CDR3 is TGTGCCAGCAGCCAGCGGGAGGCTGGCACCGGGGAGCTGTTTTTT. The V and J genes are TRBV7-9 and TRBJ2-2; 9 bases agree with TRBD2. CDR3 length equals 15 residues. With V trimmed by 5 bases and J by 4 bases, 5 bases remained unmatched. Germline CDR1 is SEHNR and CDR2 is FQNEAQ (reference sequence).

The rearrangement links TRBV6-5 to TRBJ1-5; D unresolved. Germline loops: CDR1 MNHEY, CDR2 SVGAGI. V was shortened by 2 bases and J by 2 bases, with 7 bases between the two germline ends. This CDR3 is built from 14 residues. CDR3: CASSYREGNQPQHF. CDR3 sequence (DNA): TGTGCCAGCAGTTACAGGGAGGGCAATCAGCCCCAGCATTTT.

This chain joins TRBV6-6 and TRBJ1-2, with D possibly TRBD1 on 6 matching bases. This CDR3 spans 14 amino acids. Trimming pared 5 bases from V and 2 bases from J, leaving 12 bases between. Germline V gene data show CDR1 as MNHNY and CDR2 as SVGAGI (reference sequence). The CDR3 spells CASSLPGTNYGYTF. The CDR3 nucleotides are TGTGCCAGCAGTCTCCCCGGGACAAACTATGGCTACACCTTC.

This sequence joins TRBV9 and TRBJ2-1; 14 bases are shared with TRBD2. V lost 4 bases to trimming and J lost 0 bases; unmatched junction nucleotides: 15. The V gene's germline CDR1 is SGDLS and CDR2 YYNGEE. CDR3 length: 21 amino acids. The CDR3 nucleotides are TGTGCCAGCAGCTCGCGACTAGCGGGGGGGCAAAACCCCGGCTCCTACAATGAGCAGTTCTTC. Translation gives CASSSRLAGGQNPGSYNEQFF.

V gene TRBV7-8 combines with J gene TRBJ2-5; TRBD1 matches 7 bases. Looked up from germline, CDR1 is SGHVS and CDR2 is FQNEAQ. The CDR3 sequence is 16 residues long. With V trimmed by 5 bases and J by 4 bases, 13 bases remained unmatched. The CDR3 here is CASSAWEGQVRETQYF. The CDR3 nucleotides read TGTGCCAGCAGCGCATGGGAAGGACAGGTTCGAGAGACCCAGTACTTC.